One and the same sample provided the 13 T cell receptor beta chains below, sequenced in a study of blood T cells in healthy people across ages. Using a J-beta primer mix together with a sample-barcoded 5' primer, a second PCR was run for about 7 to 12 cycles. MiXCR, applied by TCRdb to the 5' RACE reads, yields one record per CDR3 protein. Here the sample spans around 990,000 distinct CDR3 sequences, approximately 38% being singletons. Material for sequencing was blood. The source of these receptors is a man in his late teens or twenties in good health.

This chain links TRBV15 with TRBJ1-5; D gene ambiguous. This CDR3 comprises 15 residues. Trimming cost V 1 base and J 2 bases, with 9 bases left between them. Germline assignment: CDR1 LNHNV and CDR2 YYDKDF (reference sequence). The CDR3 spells CATSRVRTGNQPQHF. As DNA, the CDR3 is TGTGCCACCAGCAGAGTCAGGACTGGCAATCAGCCCCAGCATTTT.

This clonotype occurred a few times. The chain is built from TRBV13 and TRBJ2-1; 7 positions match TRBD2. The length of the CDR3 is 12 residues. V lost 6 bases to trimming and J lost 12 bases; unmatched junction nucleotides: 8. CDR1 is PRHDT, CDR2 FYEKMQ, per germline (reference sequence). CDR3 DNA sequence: TGTGCCAGCAGTCTCTTCGGGGGGATGCAGTTCTTC. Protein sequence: CASSLFGGMQFF.

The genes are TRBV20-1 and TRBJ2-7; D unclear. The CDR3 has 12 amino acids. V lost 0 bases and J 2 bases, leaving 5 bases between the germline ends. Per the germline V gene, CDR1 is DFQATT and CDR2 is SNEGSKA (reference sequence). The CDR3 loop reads CSAREQTYEQYF. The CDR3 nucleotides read TGCAGTGCTAGAGAACAGACCTACGAGCAGTACTTC.

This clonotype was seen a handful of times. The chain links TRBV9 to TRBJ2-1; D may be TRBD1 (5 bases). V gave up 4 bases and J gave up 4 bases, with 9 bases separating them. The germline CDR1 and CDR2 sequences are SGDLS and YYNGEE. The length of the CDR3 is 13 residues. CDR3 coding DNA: TGTGCCAGCAGCCTCAAGGGGTACAATGAGCAGTTCTTC. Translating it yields CASSLKGYNEQFF.

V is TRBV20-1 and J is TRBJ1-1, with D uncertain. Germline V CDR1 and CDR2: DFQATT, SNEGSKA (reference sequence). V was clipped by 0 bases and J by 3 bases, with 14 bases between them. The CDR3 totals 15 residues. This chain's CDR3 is CSARDLPTEHTEAFF. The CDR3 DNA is TGCAGTGCTAGAGATCTCCCTACAGAACACACTGAAGCTTTCTTT.

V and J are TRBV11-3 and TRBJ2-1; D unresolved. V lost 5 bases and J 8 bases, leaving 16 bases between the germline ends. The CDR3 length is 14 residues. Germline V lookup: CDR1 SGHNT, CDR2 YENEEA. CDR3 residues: CASSTRGTTDEQFF. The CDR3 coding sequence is TGTGCCAGCAGCACCCGCGGTACTACAGATGAGCAGTTCTTC.

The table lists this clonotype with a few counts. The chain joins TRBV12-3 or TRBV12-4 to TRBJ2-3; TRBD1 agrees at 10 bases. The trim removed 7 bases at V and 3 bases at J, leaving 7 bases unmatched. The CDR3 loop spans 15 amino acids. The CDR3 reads CASTLRTGGTDTQYF. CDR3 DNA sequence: TGTGCCAGCACCCTCCGGACAGGGGGAACAGATACGCAGTATTTT.

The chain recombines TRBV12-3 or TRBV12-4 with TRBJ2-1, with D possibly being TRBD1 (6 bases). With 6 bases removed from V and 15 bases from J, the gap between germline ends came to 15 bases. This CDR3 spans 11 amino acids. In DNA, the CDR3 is TGTGCCAGCAGGGACAGCCAATATTCGTTCTTC. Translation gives CASRDSQYSFF.

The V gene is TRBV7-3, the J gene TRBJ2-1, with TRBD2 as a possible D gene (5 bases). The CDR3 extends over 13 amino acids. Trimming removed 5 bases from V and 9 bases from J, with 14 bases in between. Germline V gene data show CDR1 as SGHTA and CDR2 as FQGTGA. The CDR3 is CASSGVGSGEQFF. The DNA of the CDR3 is TGTGCCAGCAGCGGTGTAGGGAGCGGTGAGCAGTTCTTC. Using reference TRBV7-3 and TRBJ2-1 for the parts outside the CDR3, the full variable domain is GAGVSQTPSNKVTEKGKYVELRCDPISGHTALYWYRQSLGQGPEFLIYFQGTGAADDSGLPNDRFFAVRPEGSVSTLKIQRTERGDSAVYLCASSGVGSGEQFFGPGTRLTVL.

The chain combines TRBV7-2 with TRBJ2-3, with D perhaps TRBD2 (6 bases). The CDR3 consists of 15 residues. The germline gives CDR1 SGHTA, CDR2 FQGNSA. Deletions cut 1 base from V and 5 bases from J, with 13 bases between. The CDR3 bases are TGTGCCAGCAGCTTAGGGGTGCGGGGTGTAGATACGCAGTATTTT. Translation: CASSLGVRGVDTQYF.

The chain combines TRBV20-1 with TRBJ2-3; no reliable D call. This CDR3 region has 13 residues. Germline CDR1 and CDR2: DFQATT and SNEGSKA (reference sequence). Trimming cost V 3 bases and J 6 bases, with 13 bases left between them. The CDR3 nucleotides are TGCAGTGCTAGTGCCGACTTTGAGGATACGCAGTATTTT. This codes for CSASADFEDTQYF.

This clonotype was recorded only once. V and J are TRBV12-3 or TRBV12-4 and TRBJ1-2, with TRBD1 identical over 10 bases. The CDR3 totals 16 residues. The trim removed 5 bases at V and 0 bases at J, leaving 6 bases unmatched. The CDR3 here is CASSKGQGITNYGYTF. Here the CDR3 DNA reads TGTGCCAGCAGTAAGGGACAGGGGATTACTAACTATGGCTACACCTTC.

The CDR3 is CASSQVAALTAHNEKLFF. Written as DNA, the CDR3 is TGTGCCAGCAGCCAAGTCGCAGCCTTAACGGCCCATAATGAAAAACTGTTTTTT. The chain uses TRBV3-1 and TRBJ1-4; D ambiguous. V dropped 1 base and J dropped 4 bases, with 19 bases sitting between them. The CDR3 is made up of 18 amino acids. The germline CDR1 and CDR2 sequences are LGHDT and YNNKEL (reference sequence).